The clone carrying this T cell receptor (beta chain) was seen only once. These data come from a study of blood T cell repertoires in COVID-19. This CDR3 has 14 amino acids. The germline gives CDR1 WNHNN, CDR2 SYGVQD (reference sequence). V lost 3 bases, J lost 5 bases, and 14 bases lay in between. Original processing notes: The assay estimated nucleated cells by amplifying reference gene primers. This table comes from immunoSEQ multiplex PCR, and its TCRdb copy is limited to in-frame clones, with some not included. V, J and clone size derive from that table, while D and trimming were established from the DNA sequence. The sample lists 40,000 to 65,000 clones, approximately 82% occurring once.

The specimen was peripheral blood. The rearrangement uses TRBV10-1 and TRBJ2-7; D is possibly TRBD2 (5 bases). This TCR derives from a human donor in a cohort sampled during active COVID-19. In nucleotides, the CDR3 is TGCGCCAGCAGTGATGGTGGGAGTTGGGACGAGCAGTACTTC. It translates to CASSDGGSWDEQYF.